Listed below are T cell receptor beta chains from one sample, sequenced in a study of cytomegalovirus exposure and HLA in healthy donors. Sequencing used immunoSEQ multiplex PCR; TCRdb keeps in-frame clones, though not all of them. The sample lists about 140,000 clones, 75% occurring once. Sequenced sample: PBMCs. The receptor set was obtained from a man aged 35-49 years in good health and CMV-seronegative. Both conserved end residues are part of each CDR3. The order of the fields is clone size, V gene, D gene, J gene, CDR3 DNA, CDR3 protein. A D gene is named only where the DNA matches it firmly. Only some rows state a clone size, as once, few, many or a class for expanded clones.

once	TRBV5-8	.	TRBJ2-7	TGTGCCAGCAGCCGACACAGGGTAAACTCCTACGAGCAGTACTTC	CASSRHRVNSYEQYF
.	TRBV9	TRBD2	TRBJ2-1	TGTGCCAGCAGCGTCGCCTCGGGGGCGGGGGGGCCCTACAATGAGCAGTTCTTC	CASSVASGAGGPYNEQFF
.	TRBV5-1	.	TRBJ1-5	TGCGCCAGCAGCTTGGGGGCAGGGGATCAGCCCCAGCATTTT	CASSLGAGDQPQHF
few	TRBV5-1	TRBD1	TRBJ1-3	TGCGCCAGCAGCTTAGTCGGGACAGGGAAGGGGAACACCATATATTTT	CASSLVGTGKGNTIYF
.	TRBV4-2	.	TRBJ1-2	TGTGCCAGCAGCCAAGGCGGAGAGTACTATGGCTACACCTTC	CASSQGGEYYGYTF
once	TRBV28	.	TRBJ2-7	TGTGCCAGCACTACCGGCGAGGGGACTTACGAGCAGTACTTC	CASTTGEGTYEQYF
.	TRBV5-1	TRBD1	TRBJ1-1	TGCGCCAGCAGCTCCGAGGGGGCGGCGAACACTGAAGCTTTCTTT	CASSSEGAANTEAFF
.	TRBV19	.	TRBJ1-5	TGTGCCAGTAGTATGAGGGATAAGAATCAGCCCCAGCATTTT	CASSMRDKNQPQHF
.	TRBV4-1	TRBD2	TRBJ2-2	TGCGCCAGCAGCCCCGGCACCTTTAGCGGGAGGAACACCGGGGAGCTGTTTTTT	CASSPGTFSGRNTGELFF
few	TRBV5-1	.	TRBJ1-6	TGCGCCAGCAGCTTGGTAGTACTTTCACCCCTCCACTTT	CASSLVVLSPLHF
.	TRBV5-1	TRBD1	TRBJ2-1	TGCGCCAGCAGCGGACAGGGCTCCTACAATGAGCAGTTCTTC	CASSGQGSYNEQFF
.	TRBV29-1	TRBD1	TRBJ2-7	TGCAGCGTTGAAATAACAGGGGTCGGCTACGAGCAGTACTTC	CSVEITGVGYEQYF
once	TRBV7-9	.	TRBJ2-7	TGTGCCAGCAGCAGCCGGGACACTACCTACGAGCAGTACTTC	CASSSRDTTYEQYF
.	TRBV6-5	.	TRBJ1-1	TGTGCCAGCAGAGGAGGAGTTGGCACTGAAGCTTTCTTT	CASRGGVGTEAFF
.	TRBV30	.	TRBJ2-2	TGTGCCTGGAAGACTCCGAACACCGGGGAGCTGTTTTTT	CAWKTPNTGELFF
.	TRBV28	TRBD1	TRBJ1-1	TGTGCCAGCAGTTACAGGGGGCGTACTGAAGCTTTCTTT	CASSYRGRTEAFF
.	TRBV23-1	TRBD1	TRBJ1-2	TGCGCCAGCAGTCAATCGGGACAGGGTGGCTATGGCTACACCTTC	CASSQSGQGGYGYTF
.	TRBV7-9	.	TRBJ1-2	TGTTCCAGCAGCTCCACCGTCCAGGGCACCTACTATGGCTACACCTTC	CSSSSTVQGTYYGYTF
.	TRBV11-2	.	TRBJ2-7	TGTGCCAGCAGCGCCTCCTGGGGCAGCCGCTCCTACGAGCAGTACTTC	CASSASWGSRSYEQYF
.	TRBV11-2	TRBD2	TRBJ2-3	TGTGCCAGCAGCCCCCCGGGGACTACCACAGATACGCAGTATTTT	CASSPPGTTTDTQYF
few	TRBV6-5	.	TRBJ1-1	TGTGCCAGCAGTTACGGCACAGGGCTCTTGAACACTGAAGCTTTCTTT	CASSYGTGLLNTEAFF
once	TRBV7-9	.	TRBJ2-3	TGTGCCAGCAGCTCCAAAACAGATACGCAGTATTTT	CASSSKTDTQYF
.	TRBV6-5	.	TRBJ1-2	TGTGCCAGCAGTTACATAGGGAGCAACTATGGCTACACCTTC	CASSYIGSNYGYTF
few	TRBV2	.	TRBJ1-5	TGTGCCAGCAGTGCCGGGACAACGAGCAATCAGCCCCAGCATTTT	CASSAGTTSNQPQHF
many	TRBV9	.	TRBJ1-2	TGTGCCAGCAGCCCGGAGCGGGGGGGCTGGTATGGCTACACCTTC	CASSPERGGWYGYTF
.	TRBV2	.	TRBJ2-5	TGTGCCAGCAGTGAAGATAGACTTTCCCACGAGACCCAGTACTTC	CASSEDRLSHETQYF
.	TRBV6-5	.	TRBJ1-2	TGTGCCAGCAGTTACTCGAGGGCGATAGCTAACTATGGCTACACCTTC	CASSYSRAIANYGYTF
.	TRBV7-2	.	TRBJ1-2	TGTGCCAGCAGCTTAGACAGGAGTGGCTACACCTTC	CASSLDRSGYTF
.	TRBV14	.	TRBJ2-5	TGTGCCAGCAGTCCCCCCCGGGGCGGGGGCTTCCAAGAGACCCAGTACTTC	CASSPPRGGGFQETQYF
.	TRBV11-2	.	TRBJ2-1	TGTGCCAGCCAACTGATGGCCAGGGGTTACAATGAGCAGTTCTTC	CASQLMARGYNEQFF
once	TRBV10-1	TRBD1	TRBJ2-2	TGCGCCAGCAGTGAGTCTAAAGGGGGACAGGGAAACACCGGGGAGCTGTTTTTT	CASSESKGGQGNTGELFF
.	TRBV19	.	TRBJ2-1	TGTGCCAGTAGTATATCCCTTTTGACAGGTCAGAATGAGCAGTTCTTC	CASSISLLTGQNEQFF
.	TRBV5-5	.	TRBJ2-5	TGTGCCAGCAGCGTACTGACAGGAGCCCAAGAGACCCAGTACTTC	CASSVLTGAQETQYF
.	TRBV4-1	.	TRBJ2-3	TGCGCCAGCAGCCCCCTAGTGGGGGCCTCAGATACGCAGTATTTT	CASSPLVGASDTQYF
.	TRBV11-2	.	TRBJ1-1	TGTGCCAGCAGCGACTTCTCCACTGAAGCTTTCTTT	CASSDFSTEAFF
.	TRBV5-1	TRBD2	TRBJ2-7	TGCGCCAGCAGCTTGGAGGGACTAGTTGGGGAGCAGTACTTC	CASSLEGLVGEQYF
.	TRBV11-2	.	TRBJ1-6	TGTGCCAGCAGCTTAGAACTGCCCTATAATTCACCCCTCCACTTT	CASSLELPYNSPLHF
.	TRBV11-1	TRBD1	TRBJ2-7	TGTGCCAGCTTATCCCCAGGGGGCGCGACCTACGAGCAGTACTTC	CASLSPGGATYEQYF
.	TRBV5-1	.	TRBJ1-5	TGCGCCAGCAGCTTGGGGACGGGAAACAATCAGCCCCAGCATTTT	CASSLGTGNNQPQHF
few	TRBV5-6	TRBD2	TRBJ2-1	TGTGCCAGCAGCTTGACTAGCGGACCCAATGAGCAGTTCTTC	CASSLTSGPNEQFF
.	TRBV7-2	TRBD2	TRBJ2-5	TGTGCCAGCAGCTTAGCCACTAGCGGGGGGTACCAAGAGACCCAGTACTTC	CASSLATSGGYQETQYF
few	TRBV6-5	.	TRBJ1-2	TGTGCCAGCAGTTACCGAGGGGGCTATGGCTACACCTTC	CASSYRGGYGYTF
.	TRBV29-1	.	TRBJ1-2	TGCAGCGCAGGATTGAACTATGGCTACACCTTC	CSAGLNYGYTF
.	TRBV6-5	TRBD1	TRBJ2-1	TGTGCCAGCAGGGGAGGGGGACAGGGGCACAATGAGCAGTTCTTC	CASRGGGQGHNEQFF
.	TRBV10-3	.	TRBJ1-6	TGTGCCATCAACAAGGGACTGGAAAATTCACCCCTCCACTTT	CAINKGLENSPLHF
.	TRBV6-5	TRBD1	TRBJ2-7	TGTGCCAGCAGTTACGGGGGACAGGGATCCGGCGAGCAGTACTTC	CASSYGGQGSGEQYF
.	TRBV5-6	.	TRBJ2-4	TGTGCCAGCAGCTTGGTGGGGGCGGGCATTCAGTACTTC	CASSLVGAGIQYF
.	TRBV2	TRBD2	TRBJ2-2	TGTGCCAGCAGGTCCGGGACTAGCGGGGGCCGGAACACCGGGGAGCTGTTTTTT	CASRSGTSGGRNTGELFF
.	TRBV4-3	.	TRBJ1-2	TGCGCCAGCAGCCAAGATTTTAGAGACTATGGCTACACCTTC	CASSQDFRDYGYTF
.	TRBV6-1	TRBD1	TRBJ2-3	TGTGCCAGCAAGAGGACAGGGACCACAGATACGCAGTATTTT	CASKRTGTTDTQYF
.	TRBV7-3	.	TRBJ1-1	TGTGCCAGCAGCCCCGACAGAACCCTTGAAGCTTTCTTT	CASSPDRTLEAFF
.	TRBV12-5	TRBD1	TRBJ1-2	TGTGCTAGTGGTTACAGGGGGTCCCCTAACGGCTACACCTTC	CASGYRGSPNGYTF